The next 20 T cell receptor beta chains were all read from a single sample in a study of shared clonotypes between healthy human individuals (dated by TCRdb to the early 2020s). Libraries were prepared through the immunoSEQ multiplex PCR assay. Here the immuneACCESS table is served through TCRdb, limited to in-frame sequences with V and J called. Missing clones are a known gap in these copies; in checked studies unresolved V genes cover under half, and the rest lacks a known reason. Present in this sample are 1.5 million to 1.9 million clones, 95% to 99% of which were seen just once. About 0.42% of the sample lies in the top ten. Sequencing input: naive CD4+ T cells sorted from blood. The cell subset or site label of this sample denotes: CD45RA+ positively selected. Source of these receptors: a man under 40 in good health.

A word on this clone: One end of the junction does not line up with germline, which may come from a read error. The same CDR3 is also encoded by other DNA sequences in this sample. V is TRBV7-7 and J is TRBJ2-5; 8 nucleotides align to TRBD1. The CDR3 has 15 residues. The germline gives CDR1 SSHAT, CDR2 FNYEAQ (reference sequence). The CDR3, as DNA: TGTGCTAGCAGCTTAGGGGACAGGCGGGAAGAGACCCAGTACTTC. Its protein product is CASSLGDRREETQYF.

The CDR3 loop is CASSFQGGDGYTF. CDR3 bases: TGCGCCAGCAGCTTTCAGGGTGGCGATGGCTACACCTTC. The J gene is TRBJ1-2, the V gene TRBV5-1; maybe TRBD1 (5 bases). The germline gives CDR1 SGHRS, CDR2 YFSETQ. CDR3 length equals 13 residues. V lost 2 bases and J 6 bases, leaving 11 bases between the germline ends.

The rearrangement links TRBV28 to TRBJ2-2; D may correspond to TRBD1 or TRBD2 (5 bases each). The V and J ends lost 3 bases and 0 bases respectively, with 20 bases between them. There are 19 residues in the CDR3. Germline CDR1 reads MDHEN; CDR2 reads SYDVKM. The CDR3 sequence is CASSFIRQWDGPNTGELFF. In nucleotides, the CDR3 is TGTGCCAGCAGTTTCATAAGACAATGGGACGGTCCGAACACCGGGGAGCTGTTTTTT. The whole variable domain, remainder taken from reference TRBV28 and TRBJ2-2, is DVKVTQSSRYLVKRTGEKVFLECVQDMDHENMFWYRQDPGLGLRLIYFSYDVKMKEKGDIPEGYSVSREKKERFSLILESASTNQTSMYLCASSFIRQWDGPNTGELFFGEGSRLTVL.

The chain links TRBV27 to TRBJ1-4; D is perhaps TRBD1 (5 bases). CDR1 is MNHEY, CDR2 SMNVEV, per germline (reference sequence). V shed 3 bases and J shed 4 bases, with 21 bases lying between them. This CDR3 has 18 amino acids. The DNA of the CDR3 is TGTGCCAGCAGTTTTAGGTGGGAGGGAAGGGGTGATAATGAAAAACTGTTTTTT. This codes for CASSFRWEGRGDNEKLFF.

This chain links TRBV5-1 with TRBJ2-1; 10 nucleotides match TRBD1. This CDR3 is 17 amino acids long. The germline V gene encodes CDR1 SGHRS and CDR2 YFSETQ. V shed 3 bases and J 4 bases; nucleotides not matched to a gene: 10. CDR3 protein: CASSSHKTGGEYNEQFF. CDR3 DNA sequence: TGCGCCAGCAGCTCCCACAAGACAGGGGGCGAGTACAATGAGCAGTTCTTC.

In its sample, this clone was seen a few times. Other DNA sequences in this sample translate to the same CDR3. The gene calls are TRBV14 and TRBJ2-1, with 10 bases aligning to TRBD2. CDR1 is SGHDN and CDR2 is FVKESK in the germline V gene. The length of the CDR3 is 15 residues. The V and J ends lost 1 base and 4 bases, in that order; junction bases with no gene match: 1. This CDR3 reads CASSQGTSGYNEQFF. The CDR3 coding sequence is TGTGCCAGCAGCCAAGGGACTAGCGGTTACAATGAGCAGTTCTTC.

V usage is TRBV5-4 and J usage is TRBJ2-5; D gene unclear. The V and J ends lost 0 bases and 5 bases respectively, with 8 bases between them. This CDR3 is built from 13 residues. Germline V gene data show CDR1 as SGHNT and CDR2 as YYREEE (reference sequence). The CDR3 bases are TGTGCCAGCAGCTTGGATGGGTGGGAGACCCAGTACTTC. Amino acids: CASSLDGWETQYF. Using reference TRBV5-4 and TRBJ2-5 for the parts outside the CDR3, the full variable domain is ETGVTQSPTHLIKTRGQQVTLRCSSQSGHNTVSWYQQALGQGPQFIFQYYREEENGRGNFPPRFSGLQFPNYSSELNVNALELDDSALYLCASSLDGWETQYFGPGTRLLVL.

Note on this clone: This sample also contains other DNA sequences that code for the same CDR3. This chain joins TRBV29-1 and TRBJ2-3, with TRBD2 identical over 12 bases. After removal of 6 bases from V and 2 bases from J, the junction contained 3 bases not matched to a gene. Germline V gives CDR1 SQVTM, CDR2 ANQGSEA. This CDR3 contains 14 residues. The CDR3 DNA is TGCAGCGTAAGACTAGCGGGAGTCACAGATACGCAGTATTTT. Its protein product is CSVRLAGVTDTQYF.

The chain is built from TRBV7-8 and TRBJ2-5, with no clear D. The CDR3 sequence is 14 residues long. Trimming stripped 0 bases from V and 0 bases from J, with 5 bases between. CDR1 and CDR2 from the germline V gene are SGHVS and FQNEAQ. CDR3 DNA sequence: TGTGCCAGCAGCTTAGCCGAGTACCAAGAGACCCAGTACTTC. Amino acids: CASSLAEYQETQYF.

The V and J genes are TRBV4-2 and TRBJ2-1; TRBD2 aligns across 10 bases. CDR1 is LGHNA, CDR2 YNFKEQ, per germline. The CDR3 is 16 amino acids. Unmatched junction bases numbered 5, after V lost 2 bases and J lost 4 bases. CDR3 loop: CASSQISSGGYNEQFF. Here the CDR3 DNA reads TGTGCCAGCAGCCAAATCAGTAGCGGGGGGTACAATGAGCAGTTCTTC.

The V and J genes are TRBV27 and TRBJ2-5; D is tentatively TRBD1 or TRBD2 (5 bases each). V was cut by 5 bases and J by 10 bases, with 23 bases left in between. Germline CDR1 reads MNHEY; CDR2 reads SMNVEV (reference sequence). The CDR3 consists of 15 residues. CDR3 region: CASSARTPDGGVQYF. The CDR3 region has the DNA TGTGCCAGCAGTGCCCGGACACCCGATGGAGGTGTCCAGTACTTC.

The chain recombines TRBV2 with TRBJ1-5; D is unresolved. Germline V CDR1 and CDR2: SNHLY, FYNNEI. The CDR3 length is 15 residues. Trimming shortened V by 4 bases and J by 2 bases, and 12 bases separated the two germline ends. For the CDR3, the DNA is TGTGCCAGCAGTGTCGTAGGGTTAGGCAATCAGCCCCAGCATTTT. Translating it yields CASSVVGLGNQPQHF.

V is TRBV5-1 and J is TRBJ2-4; 15 nucleotides agree with TRBD2. The germline V gene has CDR1 SGHRS and CDR2 YFSETQ. The CDR3 runs to 18 residues. V lost 3 bases to trimming and J lost 1 base; unmatched junction nucleotides: 5. The CDR3: CASSSGLAGGPAKNIQYF. The CDR3 DNA reads TGCGCCAGCAGCTCCGGACTAGCGGGAGGGCCGGCCAAAAACATTCAGTACTTC. Full variable domain (rest looked up from reference TRBV5-1 and TRBJ2-4): KAGVTQTPRYLIKTRGQQVTLSCSPISGHRSVSWYQQTPGQGLQFLFEYFSETQRNKGNFPGRFSGRQFSNSRSEMNVSTLELGDSALYLCASSSGLAGGPAKNIQYFGAGTRLSVL.

The chain links TRBV28 to TRBJ2-1; 8 positions match TRBD2. The junction had 9 bases not matched to a gene; V was cut back by 5 bases and J by 6 bases. From germline, CDR1 is MDHEN and CDR2 SYDVKM. The CDR3 loop spans 15 amino acids. The CDR3 DNA reads as TGTGCCAGCAGTCCAAGACTAGCGCAATCCAATGAGCAGTTCTTC. It encodes CASSPRLAQSNEQFF.

Here the CDR3 reads CASSPSGHRRFF. The CDR3, as DNA: TGTGCCAGCAGCCCCAGTGGACATCGGAGGTTCTTC. J is TRBJ2-1 and V is TRBV14; D is possibly TRBD1 (5 bases). V shed 4 bases and J shed 15 bases, with 16 bases lying between them. The CDR3 sequence is 12 residues long. Germline V lookup: CDR1 SGHDN, CDR2 FVKESK.

The CDR3 DNA reads as TGTGCCAGCAGACTAACTAGCGGGATCTACGAGCAGTACTTC. Residues: CASRLTSGIYEQYF. V is TRBV6-5 and J is TRBJ2-7; 10 bases agree with TRBD2. The J segment lost 3 bases and the V segment lost 6 bases, leaving 5 bases of the junction unmatched. Germline CDR1 MNHEY, CDR2 SVGAGI. The CDR3 is made up of 14 amino acids.

The chain joins TRBV5-1 to TRBJ2-5; 9 bases fit TRBD2. Germline assignment: CDR1 SGHRS and CDR2 YFSETQ. The length of the CDR3 is 16 residues. V gave up 3 bases and J gave up 4 bases; unmatched junction bases: 10. For the CDR3, the DNA is TGCGCCAGCAGCTCGGATAGCGGGAGTATTGCAGAGACCCAGTACTTC. It yields the protein CASSSDSGSIAETQYF.

The chain is built from TRBV7-2 and TRBJ2-3; no clear D. Deletions cut 4 bases from V and 2 bases from J, with 10 bases between. The V gene's germline CDR1 is SGHTA and CDR2 FQGNSA. CDR3 length: 14 amino acids. CDR3 loop: CASSSRVNTDTQYF. The CDR3 nucleotides are TGTGCCAGCAGCTCTCGGGTCAACACAGATACGCAGTATTTT.

The V call is TRBV5-6, the J call TRBJ1-1; perhaps TRBD1 as D (5 bases). Trimming cost V 4 bases and J 0 bases, with 10 bases left between them. Per the germline V gene, CDR1 is SGHDT and CDR2 is YYEEEE. This CDR3 comprises 14 residues. The CDR3 spells CASSQGVLNTEAFF. Written as DNA, the CDR3 is TGTGCCAGCAGCCAGGGAGTACTGAACACTGAAGCTTTCTTT.

This chain joins TRBV19 and TRBJ2-2, with TRBD2 as a possible D gene (5 bases). CDR1 LNHDA and CDR2 SQIVND come from the germline V gene (reference sequence). The CDR3 consists of 13 residues. V lost 5 bases and J 5 bases, leaving 9 bases between the germline ends. The DNA of the CDR3 is TGTGCCAGTAGTTTCCGGGGAACCGGGGAGCTGTTTTTT. Protein product: CASSFRGTGELFF.